This entry lists 22 T cell receptor beta chains sequenced from one sample in a study of beta chain features in type 1 diabetes. Reverse transcription of all isolated RNA meant that expressed TCRB transcripts were sequenced. Clones were read by immunoSEQ multiplex PCR, and TCRdb kept only the in-frame ones, dropping some. The table records around 300,000 clones, about 8.5% of them present only once. Source material: central memory CD4+ T cells from blood. All receptors derive from a woman aged 18-30 years in good health.

This clone was observed a few times. The chain carries TRBV7-8 and TRBJ1-1, with D hard to call. Trimming removed 1 base at V and 0 bases at J, with 9 bases between. This CDR3 contains 15 residues. Germline V gene lookup returns CDR1 SGHVS and CDR2 FQNEAQ. The CDR3 coding sequence is TGTGCCAGCAGCTTAGGAGGTACAATGAACACTGAAGCTTTCTTT. This translates into CASSLGGTMNTEAFF.

There are many counts of this clone. Other DNA sequences in the sample encode the same CDR3. The chain recombines TRBV7-9 with TRBJ2-1; 8 bases agree with TRBD1. The V gene's germline CDR1 is SEHNR and CDR2 FQNEAQ (reference sequence). V gave up 5 bases and J gave up 4 bases; unmatched junction bases: 7. This CDR3 has 15 amino acids. The DNA for the CDR3 is TGTGCCAGCAGCCGAGGGACAGGCGGATACAATGAGCAGTTCTTC. It encodes CASSRGTGGYNEQFF. Variable domain in full (rest from reference TRBV7-9 and TRBJ2-1): DTGVSQNPRHKITKRGQNVTFRCDPISEHNRLYWYRQTLGQGPEFLTYFQNEAQLEKSRLLSDRFSAERPKGSFSTLEIQRTEQGDSAMYLCASSRGTGGYNEQFFGPGTRLTVL.

The V and J genes are TRBV4-1 and TRBJ1-6; no firm D call. CDR1 and CDR2 (germline): MGHRA, YSYEKL. This CDR3 region has 14 residues. V shed 1 base and J shed 7 bases, with 8 bases lying between them. This CDR3 reads CASSQVVGNSPLHF. DNA of the CDR3: TGCGCCAGCAGCCAAGTTGTTGGGAATTCACCCCTCCACTTT.

This clone was counted a few times. The chain links TRBV7-2 to TRBJ2-3; D possibly corresponds to TRBD2 (5 bases). The germline V gene has CDR1 SGHTA and CDR2 FQGNSA. The CDR3 has 13 residues. V gave up 3 bases and J gave up 2 bases, with 6 bases separating them. The CDR3 loop is CASSFGITDTQYF. In DNA, the CDR3 is TGTGCCAGCAGCTTCGGGATCACAGATACGCAGTATTTT.

The genes are TRBV27 and TRBJ2-2; D unclear. Germline loops: CDR1 MNHEY, CDR2 SMNVEV (reference sequence). This CDR3 region has 15 residues. V lost 3 bases and J lost 1, with 9 bases in between. The CDR3 nucleotides read TGTGCCAGCAGTTTCCGCCCCGGGAACACCGGGGAGCTGTTTTTT. Translating it yields CASSFRPGNTGELFF.

The V and J genes are TRBV2 and TRBJ1-2; 8 bases fit TRBD1. This CDR3 has 17 residues. Germline-derived CDR1 and CDR2 are SNHLY and FYNNEI. Trimming removed 1 base from V and 3 bases from J; junction bases left unmatched: 10. In nucleotides, the CDR3 is TGTGCCAGCAGTGAAGGGTGGGCTTCGGACAGGGACTATGGCTACACCTTC. Its protein product is CASSEGWASDRDYGYTF.

This sequence joins TRBV4-2 and TRBJ2-1, with 7 positions matching TRBD2. This CDR3 is 16 amino acids long. Germline CDR1 LGHNA, CDR2 YNFKEQ. V dropped 4 bases and J dropped 0; count of bases not matched to a gene: 6. The CDR3 is CASSLASGSSYNEQFF. The CDR3 region has the DNA TGTGCCAGCAGCCTAGCTAGCGGAAGCTCCTACAATGAGCAGTTCTTC.

There are many counts of this clone. This CDR3 is CASRSSGHSYEQYF. The CDR3 bases are TGTGCCAGCAGGTCATCAGGGCACTCCTACGAGCAGTACTTC. This chain connects TRBV11-2 to TRBJ2-7; D possibly corresponds to TRBD1 (5 bases). Per the germline V gene, CDR1 is SGHAT and CDR2 is FQNNGV. This CDR3 is 14 amino acids long. The V gene lost 6 bases and the J gene lost 0 bases, with 12 bases spanning the gap. The full variable domain, its missing parts supplied by reference TRBV11-2 and TRBJ2-7, is EAGVAQSPRYKIIEKRQSVAFWCNPISGHATLYWYQQILGQGPKLLIQFQNNGVVDDSQLPKDRFSAERLKGVDSTLKIQPAKLEDSAVYLCASRSSGHSYEQYFGPGTRLTVT.

The chain links TRBV30 to TRBJ1-5; D call uncertain. V shed 4 bases and J shed 0 bases, with 13 bases lying between them. The CDR3 is 15 residues long. The germline CDR1 and CDR2 sequences are GTSNPN and SVGIG (reference sequence). The CDR3 DNA reads as TGTGCCTGGACCAAAGGTGGGAATAGCAATCAGCCCCAGCATTTT. It yields the protein CAWTKGGNSNQPQHF.

In its sample, this clone was seen a few times. CDR3 nucleotide sequence: TGTGCCAGCAGGAACGGGATAGGCACTGAAGCTTTCTTT. It is translated as CASRNGIGTEAFF. The chain is built from TRBV6-5 and TRBJ1-1; D remains unclear. Between the trimmed V and J ends, which lost 6 bases and 4 bases, there was a span of 12 bases. The CDR3 loop spans 13 amino acids. Germline V gene sequence: CDR1 MNHEY, CDR2 SVGAGI.

The chain combines TRBV28 with TRBJ2-7; 9 bases are a match to TRBD1. The CDR3 spans 14 residues. Germline V lookup: CDR1 MDHEN, CDR2 SYDVKM. Trimming at V came to 5 bases and at J to 0 bases, leaving 2 bases not matched to a gene. CDR3: CASSRTGASYEQYF. CDR3 coding DNA: TGTGCCAGCAGTCGGACAGGGGCCTCCTACGAGCAGTACTTC.

This clone was seen a handful of times. The chain links TRBV7-9 to TRBJ2-4; tentatively, D is TRBD1 (5 bases). The CDR3 contains 15 residues. The V gene lost 6 bases and the J gene lost 1 base, with 13 bases spanning the gap. Per the germline V gene, CDR1 is SEHNR and CDR2 is FQNEAQ (reference sequence). CDR3 in DNA: TGTGCCAGCAGGCCAATGGCAGGGGCCAAAAACATTCAGTACTTC. Its protein product is CASRPMAGAKNIQYF.

In DNA form, the CDR3 reads TGTGCCAGCAGCTTCGACAGGGACCCGGAGCAGTACTTC. Amino acid sequence: CASSFDRDPEQYF. The chain links TRBV7-9 to TRBJ2-7, with TRBD1 matching over 7 bases. V was pared by 3 bases and J by 7 bases, with 6 bases of the junction left unmatched. CDR3 size: 13 residues. Germline loops: CDR1 SEHNR, CDR2 FQNEAQ (reference sequence).

The chain carries TRBV29-1 and TRBJ2-3, with TRBD2 matching 8 bases. The CDR3 extends over 13 amino acids. Losses at the gene ends were 4 bases for V and 4 bases for J; bases not matched to a gene: 4. CDR1 is SQVTM and CDR2 is ANQGSEA in the germline V gene. CDR3 in amino acids: CSVAGGASDTQYF. CDR3 nucleotide sequence: TGCAGCGTTGCGGGGGGGGCATCAGATACGCAGTATTTT.

This chain links TRBV2 with TRBJ2-1; no reliable D call. The CDR3 consists of 13 residues. Trimming stripped 4 bases from V and 2 bases from J, with 6 bases between. The germline CDR1 and CDR2 sequences are SNHLY and FYNNEI. The CDR3 sequence: CASSVKPYNEQFF. CDR3 DNA sequence: TGTGCCAGCAGTGTTAAACCCTACAATGAGCAGTTCTTC.

This clone came up a few times. The chain is built from TRBV5-1 and TRBJ1-1, with no clear D. The CDR3 consists of 14 residues. Trimming removed 4 bases at V and 3 bases at J, with 13 bases between. The germline V gene has CDR1 SGHRS and CDR2 YFSETQ. The CDR3 is CASSRQDGDTEAFF. DNA for the CDR3: TGCGCCAGCAGCCGTCAGGACGGAGACACTGAAGCTTTCTTT.

The chain has TRBV27 and TRBJ1-1; D not certain. Germline assignment: CDR1 MNHEY and CDR2 SMNVEV (reference sequence). The CDR3 is made up of 14 amino acids. V was clipped by 6 bases and J by 3 bases, with 14 bases between them. CDR3 in amino acids: CASRDGVSHTEAFF. CDR3 DNA sequence: TGTGCCAGCAGGGATGGCGTCTCCCACACTGAAGCTTTCTTT.

This clone was seen only a few times. The CDR3 protein is CASSGTGTANSPLHF. The CDR3 DNA reads TGTGCCAGCAGCGGGACCGGGACGGCTAATTCACCCCTCCACTTT. This chain uses TRBV5-4 with TRBJ1-6; tentatively, D is TRBD1 (5 bases). CDR3 length equals 15 residues. The V and J ends lost 4 bases and 6 bases respectively, with 14 bases between them. Germline V gives CDR1 SGHNT, CDR2 YYREEE (reference sequence).

This clone turned up a few times. The chain is built from TRBV28 and TRBJ1-1; tentatively, D is TRBD1 (5 bases). There are 15 residues in the CDR3. The germline CDR1 and CDR2 sequences are MDHEN and SYDVKM. V was trimmed by 3 bases and J by 0 bases, leaving 11 bases between them. The CDR3 DNA is TGTGCCAGCAGTTTGACCAAACAGGTGAACACTGAAGCTTTCTTT. Residues: CASSLTKQVNTEAFF.

This clone was counted only a few times. The J gene is TRBJ2-1, the V gene TRBV5-4; D is undetermined. The V gene lost 2 bases and the J gene lost 8 bases, with 5 bases spanning the gap. From germline, CDR1 is SGHNT and CDR2 YYREEE (reference sequence). The CDR3 is 11 amino acids. In DNA, the CDR3 is TGTGCCAGCAGCTTTGTGGATGAGCAGTTCTTC. Translated: CASSFVDEQFF.

The V and J genes are TRBV27 and TRBJ1-5; D remains ambiguous. V was pared by 4 bases and J by 7 bases, with 11 bases between. This CDR3 has 13 amino acids. Germline CDR1 and CDR2: MNHEY and SMNVEV (reference sequence). For the CDR3, the DNA is TGTGCCAGCAGTTCCGTCGCGGGGCAGCCCCAGCATTTT. Protein: CASSSVAGQPQHF.

This clone was seen a handful of times. Other nucleotide sequences in the sample specify the same CDR3. The chain links TRBV9 to TRBJ2-7; D gene unclear. The germline V and J ends were trimmed by 4 bases and 3 bases, with 11 bases remaining between them. The length of the CDR3 is 13 residues. Germline values: CDR1 SGDLS, CDR2 YYNGEE. The CDR3 bases are TGTGCCAGCAGCCTTGGTACCCACTACGAGCAGTACTTC. Translating gives CASSLGTHYEQYF.